These 10 T cell receptor beta chains originate from one sample sequenced in a study of cytomegalovirus exposure and HLA in healthy donors. The PCR ran on 60 Vbeta and 13 Jbeta primers. Libraries were prepared by immunoSEQ multiplex PCR; TCRdb keeps only in-frame clonotypes and omits some of them. Seen here are about 180,000 clones, around 80% observed once, and the top ten hold about 1.5%. Material for sequencing was PBMCs. These receptors were obtained from a man aged 18 to 30 in good health and CMV-seronegative.

This chain connects TRBV5-4 to TRBJ1-1; the match to TRBD1 covers 7 bases. Trimming removed 4 bases from V and 8 bases from J; junction bases left unmatched: 11. The CDR3 is 14 amino acids. Germline V lookup: CDR1 SGHNT, CDR2 YYREEE (reference sequence). This chain's CDR3 is CASSPGIGDREAFF. The DNA for the CDR3 is TGTGCCAGCAGCCCAGGTATCGGGGACAGAGAAGCTTTCTTT.

The chain joins TRBV5-8 to TRBJ1-5; 7 bases map to TRBD1. J was trimmed by 5 bases and V by 6 bases; bases with no gene match: 5. Germline-derived CDR1 and CDR2 are SGHTS and YDEGEE. This CDR3 is 13 amino acids long. The CDR3 reads CASNPRGDQPQHF. The DNA for the CDR3 is TGTGCCAGCAACCCCAGGGGGGATCAGCCCCAGCATTTT. Drawing the rest from reference TRBV5-8 and TRBJ1-5, the complete variable domain is EAGVTQSPTHLIKTRGQQATLRCSPISGHTSVYWYQQALGLGLQFLLWYDEGEERNRGNFPPRFSGRQFPNYSSELNVNALELEDSALYLCASNPRGDQPQHFGDGTRLSIL.

The chain links TRBV5-1 to TRBJ2-5, with 8 bases matching TRBD2. The CDR3 has 15 amino acids. The germline V gene has CDR1 SGHRS and CDR2 YFSETQ. J lost 1 base, V lost 3 bases, and 5 bases had no gene match. CDR3 in amino acids: CASSYQRGLQETQYF. The CDR3 nucleotides read TGCGCCAGCAGCTACCAGCGGGGGCTCCAAGAGACCCAGTACTTC.

The chain links TRBV7-9 to TRBJ1-1, with D perhaps TRBD1 (5 bases). CDR1 SEHNR and CDR2 FQNEAQ come from the germline V gene (reference sequence). The CDR3 loop spans 15 amino acids. V lost 6 bases and J 3 bases, leaving 17 bases between the germline ends. CDR3: CASRGGEVWDTEAFF. The CDR3 region has the DNA TGTGCCAGCAGGGGGGGGGAGGTTTGGGACACTGAAGCTTTCTTT.

The CDR3 spells CASSPLGAIMDTQYF. The CDR3 DNA reads TGCGCCAGCAGCCCTCTGGGGGCCATCATGGATACGCAGTATTTT. V usage is TRBV5-1 and J usage is TRBJ2-3, with D possibly being TRBD1 (6 bases). This CDR3 spans 15 amino acids. CDR1 and CDR2 (germline): SGHRS, YFSETQ. V lost 4 bases and J lost 6, with 18 bases in between.

The J gene is TRBJ2-1, the V gene TRBV7-9; D is ambiguous. The CDR3 is 15 amino acids. The V end lost 5 bases, the J end lost 0 bases, and 11 bases lay between the germline ends. Germline assignment: CDR1 SEHNR and CDR2 FQNEAQ (reference sequence). CDR3 amino acids: CASSQVRISYNEQFF. CDR3 nucleotide sequence: TGTGCCAGCAGCCAGGTACGGATCTCCTACAATGAGCAGTTCTTC.

The rearrangement joins TRBV10-3 to TRBJ2-7; the match to TRBD1 covers 11 bases. Germline CDR1 is ENHRY and CDR2 is SYGVKD. J gave up 2 bases and V 11 bases, and 5 bases lay outside the gene matches. This CDR3 is built from 13 residues. The CDR3 spells CAAGQGVAYEQYF. As DNA, the CDR3 is TGTGCCGCGGGACAGGGGGTGGCCTACGAGCAGTACTTC.

The gene calls are TRBV7-9 and TRBJ1-1; TRBD1 aligns across 9 bases. In germline, CDR1 is SEHNR, CDR2 FQNEAQ (reference sequence). The V and J ends lost 4 bases and 0 bases, in that order; junction bases with no gene match: 6. The length of the CDR3 is 16 residues. CDR3 sequence (DNA): TGTGCCAGCAGCTCGATCGGGACAGGGATGAACACTGAAGCTTTCTTT. It specifies CASSSIGTGMNTEAFF.

This clone appeared a single time. Other DNA sequences in the same sample also yield this CDR3. The chain links TRBV6-5 to TRBJ1-2; D remains ambiguous. Between the trimmed V and J ends, which lost 0 bases and 6 bases, there was a span of 8 bases. This CDR3 has 13 amino acids. Germline V CDR1 and CDR2: MNHEY, SVGAGI. The CDR3 bases are TGTGCCAGCAGTTACTCGACGGGGAATGGCTACACCTTC. As protein: CASSYSTGNGYTF.

V and J are TRBV19 and TRBJ2-3; D call uncertain. Trimming took 2 bases from V and 0 from J, leaving 9 bases between them. The CDR3 has 15 amino acids. Germline lookup yields CDR1 LNHDA and CDR2 SQIVND (reference sequence). The CDR3 DNA follows: TGTGCCAGTAGTATAATGGGCCAGAGCACAGATACGCAGTATTTT. This gives the protein CASSIMGQSTDTQYF.